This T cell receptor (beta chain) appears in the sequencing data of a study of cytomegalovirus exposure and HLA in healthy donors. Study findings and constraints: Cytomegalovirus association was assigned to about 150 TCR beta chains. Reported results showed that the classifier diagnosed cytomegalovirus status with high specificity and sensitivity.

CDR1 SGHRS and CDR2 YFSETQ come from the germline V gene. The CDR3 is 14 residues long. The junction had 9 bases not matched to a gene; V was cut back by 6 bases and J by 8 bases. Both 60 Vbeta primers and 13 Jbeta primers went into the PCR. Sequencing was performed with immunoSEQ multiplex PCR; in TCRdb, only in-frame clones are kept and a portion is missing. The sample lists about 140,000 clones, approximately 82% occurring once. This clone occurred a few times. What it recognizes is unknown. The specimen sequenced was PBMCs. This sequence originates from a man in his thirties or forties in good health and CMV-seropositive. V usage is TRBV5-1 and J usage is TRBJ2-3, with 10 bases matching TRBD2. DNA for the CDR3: TGCGCCAGCATCCTTGCTAGCGGGAGCGGTACGCAGTATTTT. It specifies CASILASGSGTQYF.